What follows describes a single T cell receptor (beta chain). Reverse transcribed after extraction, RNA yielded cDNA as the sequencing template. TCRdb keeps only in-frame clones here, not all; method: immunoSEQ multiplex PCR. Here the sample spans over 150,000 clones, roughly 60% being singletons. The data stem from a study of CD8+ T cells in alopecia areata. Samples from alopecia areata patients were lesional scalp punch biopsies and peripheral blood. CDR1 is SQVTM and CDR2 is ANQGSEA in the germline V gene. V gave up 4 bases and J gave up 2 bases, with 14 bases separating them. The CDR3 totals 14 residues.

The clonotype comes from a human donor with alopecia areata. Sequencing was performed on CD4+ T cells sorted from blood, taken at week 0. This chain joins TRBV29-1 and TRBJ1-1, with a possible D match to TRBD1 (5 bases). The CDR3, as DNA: TGCAGCGTTGTAGGGGCGGGACCCAACACTGAAGCTTTCTTT. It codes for CSVVGAGPNTEAFF.